Included here is one T cell receptor beta chain sequence, with context. Its antigen is not identified. This cohort consisted of healthy bone marrow donors. The length of the CDR3 is 17 residues. Germline V CDR1 and CDR2: SGHTA, FQGNSA. Unmatched junction bases numbered 7, after V lost 6 bases and J lost 0 bases. This entry comes from a study of cytomegalovirus exposure and HLA in healthy donors. Study results and caveats: Later on, an analysis showed TCR association rates differing by HLA locus, with DRB1 the most and HLA-C the fewest. Most subjects' HLA-A and HLA-B alleles were reportedly predicted from TCR beta sequences. Prior analysis indicated that the majority of TCR beta V segments exhibited productivity approximately 87% or approximately 30% of the time.

Amplification used 60 Vbeta primers and 13 Jbeta primers. TCRdb's copy holds only in-frame clones and misses some; the assay was immunoSEQ multiplex PCR. The sample has about 190,000 clones, around 80% seen once; the top ten hold 6.3%. The sequenced material came from PBMCs. The chain joins TRBV7-2 to TRBJ2-1; 11 nucleotides align to TRBD1. The source is a man aged 40-49 years in good health and CMV-seropositive. CDR3 coding DNA: TGTGCCAGCAGAAGGACAGGGGGCCCCAGCTCCTACAATGAGCAGTTCTTC. Translated: CASRRTGGPSSYNEQFF.